This T cell receptor (beta chain) was found in a study of T cell repertoires and HLA-DP antigens. This CDR3 spans 15 amino acids. The germline V and J ends were trimmed by 7 bases and 0 bases, with 12 bases remaining between them. Germline CDR1 and CDR2: SNHLY and FYNNEI. The repertoire was sequenced with immunoSEQ multiplex PCR; TCRdb's copy has only in-frame clones and lacks some. The data hold about 89,000 clones, with around nine tenths observed a single time. A note on this clone: Its target is not known.

This clonotype was obtained from a man aged 50-60 years in good health and CMV-seronegative. The gene calls are TRBV2 and TRBJ2-2; D unresolved. Input material: CD4+ T cells from PBMCs. The CDR3 spells CASMEGFANTGELFF. In DNA, the CDR3 is TGTGCCAGCATGGAAGGTTTTGCGAACACCGGGGAGCTGTTTTTT.